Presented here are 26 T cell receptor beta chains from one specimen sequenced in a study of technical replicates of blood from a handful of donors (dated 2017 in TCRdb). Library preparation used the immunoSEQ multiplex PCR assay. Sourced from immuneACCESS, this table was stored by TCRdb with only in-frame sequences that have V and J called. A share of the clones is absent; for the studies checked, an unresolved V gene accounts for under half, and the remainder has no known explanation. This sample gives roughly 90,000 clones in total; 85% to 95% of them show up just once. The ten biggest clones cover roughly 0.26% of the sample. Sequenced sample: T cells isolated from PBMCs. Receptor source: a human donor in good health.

CDR3 protein: CASSLIGSRRIDTQYF. As DNA, the CDR3 is TGTGCCAGCAGCTTAATTGGATCTAGAAGAATAGATACGCAGTATTTT. This chain joins TRBV11-2 and TRBJ2-3, with no clear D. Per the germline V gene, CDR1 is SGHAT and CDR2 is FQNNGV. V lost 2 bases and J lost 5, with 17 bases in between. The length of the CDR3 is 16 residues.

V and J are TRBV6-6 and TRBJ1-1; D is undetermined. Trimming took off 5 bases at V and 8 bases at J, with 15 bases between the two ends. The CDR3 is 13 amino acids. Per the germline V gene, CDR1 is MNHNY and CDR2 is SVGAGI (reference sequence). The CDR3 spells CASSRDGVAEAFF. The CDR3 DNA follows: TGTGCCAGCAGTAGAGATGGGGTAGCGGAAGCTTTCTTT.

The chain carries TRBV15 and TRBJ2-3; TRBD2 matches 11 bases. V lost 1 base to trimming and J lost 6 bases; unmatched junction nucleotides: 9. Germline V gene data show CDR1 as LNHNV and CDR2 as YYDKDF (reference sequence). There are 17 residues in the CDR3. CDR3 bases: TGTGCCACCAGCAGAGGAGAGACTAGCGGGATTTGGGATACGCAGTATTTT. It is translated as CATSRGETSGIWDTQYF.

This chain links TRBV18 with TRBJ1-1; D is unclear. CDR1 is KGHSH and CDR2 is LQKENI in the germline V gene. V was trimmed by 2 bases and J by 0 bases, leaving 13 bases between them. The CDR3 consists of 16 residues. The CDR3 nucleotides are TGTGCCAGCTCACCAATGGAGACGCCCATGAACACTGAAGCTTTCTTT. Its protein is CASSPMETPMNTEAFF.

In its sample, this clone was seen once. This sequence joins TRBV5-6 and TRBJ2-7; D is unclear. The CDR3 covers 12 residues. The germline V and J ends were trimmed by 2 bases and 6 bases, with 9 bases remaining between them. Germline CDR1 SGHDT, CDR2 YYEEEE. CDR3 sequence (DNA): TGTGCCAGCAGCTTTCCCCAGTCCGAGCAGTACTTC. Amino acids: CASSFPQSEQYF.

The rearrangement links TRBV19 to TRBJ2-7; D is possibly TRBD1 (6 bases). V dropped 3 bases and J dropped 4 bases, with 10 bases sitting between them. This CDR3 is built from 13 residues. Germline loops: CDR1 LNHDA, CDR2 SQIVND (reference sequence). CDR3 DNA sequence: TGTGCCAGTAGTATCCAGGGGCGGTACGAGCAGTACTTC. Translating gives CASSIQGRYEQYF.

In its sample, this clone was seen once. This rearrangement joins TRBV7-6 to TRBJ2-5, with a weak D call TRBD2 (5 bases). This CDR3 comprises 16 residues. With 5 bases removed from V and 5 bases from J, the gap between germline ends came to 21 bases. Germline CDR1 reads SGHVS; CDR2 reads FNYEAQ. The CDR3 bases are TGTGCCAGCAGCCCGCCGCCCGGACGGGGTAGGGAGACCCAGTACTTC. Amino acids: CASSPPPGRGRETQYF. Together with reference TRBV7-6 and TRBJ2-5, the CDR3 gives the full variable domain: GAGVSQSPRYKVTKRGQDVALRCDPISGHVSLYWYRQALGQGPEFLTYFNYEAQQDKSGLPNDRFSAERPEGSISTLTIQRTEQRDSAMYRCASSPPPGRGRETQYFGPGTRLLVL.

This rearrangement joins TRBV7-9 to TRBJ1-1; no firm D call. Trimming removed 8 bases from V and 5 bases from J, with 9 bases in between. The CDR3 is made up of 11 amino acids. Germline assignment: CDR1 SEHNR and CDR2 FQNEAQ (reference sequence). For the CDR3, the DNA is TGTGCCAGCGACCCCGGGACTGAAGCTTTCTTT. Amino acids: CASDPGTEAFF.

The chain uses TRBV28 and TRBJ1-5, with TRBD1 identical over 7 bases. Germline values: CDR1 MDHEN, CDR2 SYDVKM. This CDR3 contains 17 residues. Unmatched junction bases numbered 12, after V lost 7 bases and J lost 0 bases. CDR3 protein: CASTIIGTVLSNQPQHF. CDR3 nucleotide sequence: TGTGCCAGCACAATTATAGGGACAGTTCTTAGCAATCAGCCCCAGCATTTT.

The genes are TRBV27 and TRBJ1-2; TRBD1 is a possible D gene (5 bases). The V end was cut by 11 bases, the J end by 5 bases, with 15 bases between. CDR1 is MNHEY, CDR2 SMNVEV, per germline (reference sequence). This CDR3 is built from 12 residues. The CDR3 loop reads CAVGRVEYGYTF. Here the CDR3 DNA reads TGTGCCGTGGGGCGAGTCGAATATGGCTACACCTTC.

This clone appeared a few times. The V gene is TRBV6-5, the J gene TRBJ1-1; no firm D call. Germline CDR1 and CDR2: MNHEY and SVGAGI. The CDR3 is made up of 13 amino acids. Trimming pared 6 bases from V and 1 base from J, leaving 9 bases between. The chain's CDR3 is CASSRGANTEAFF. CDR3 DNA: TGTGCCAGCAGCCGGGGAGCGAACACTGAAGCTTTCTTT.

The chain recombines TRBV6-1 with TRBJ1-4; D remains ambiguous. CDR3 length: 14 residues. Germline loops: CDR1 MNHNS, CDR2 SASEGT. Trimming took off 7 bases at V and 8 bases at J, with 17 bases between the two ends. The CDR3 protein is CASTEGVGLEKLFF. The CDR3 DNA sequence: TGTGCCAGCACGGAGGGAGTCGGATTGGAAAAACTGTTTTTT.

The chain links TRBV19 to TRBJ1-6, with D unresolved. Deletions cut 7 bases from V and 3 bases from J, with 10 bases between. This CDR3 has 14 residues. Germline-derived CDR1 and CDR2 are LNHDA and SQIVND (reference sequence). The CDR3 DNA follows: TGTGCCAGTACCCAGCGGGACTATAATTCACCCCTCCACTTT. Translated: CASTQRDYNSPLHF.

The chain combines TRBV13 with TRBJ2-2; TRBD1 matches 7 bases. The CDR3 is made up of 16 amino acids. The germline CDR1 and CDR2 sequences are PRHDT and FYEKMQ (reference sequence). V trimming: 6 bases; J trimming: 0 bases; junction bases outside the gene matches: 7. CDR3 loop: CASRQTGTANTGELFF. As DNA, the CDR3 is TGTGCCAGCAGACAAACCGGGACAGCGAACACCGGGGAGCTGTTTTTT.

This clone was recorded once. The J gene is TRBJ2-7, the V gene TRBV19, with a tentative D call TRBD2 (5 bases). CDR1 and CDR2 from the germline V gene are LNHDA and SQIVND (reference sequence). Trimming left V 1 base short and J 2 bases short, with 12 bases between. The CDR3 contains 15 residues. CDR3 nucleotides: TGTGCCAGTAGTATAGGCCCTAGCAGAGCCTACGAGCAGTACTTC. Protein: CASSIGPSRAYEQYF. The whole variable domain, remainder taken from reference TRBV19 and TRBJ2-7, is DGGITQSPKYLFRKEGQNVTLSCEQNLNHDAMYWYRQDPGQGLRLIYYSQIVNDFQKGDIAEGYSVSREKKESFPLTVTSAQKNPTAFYLCASSIGPSRAYEQYFGPGTRLTVT.

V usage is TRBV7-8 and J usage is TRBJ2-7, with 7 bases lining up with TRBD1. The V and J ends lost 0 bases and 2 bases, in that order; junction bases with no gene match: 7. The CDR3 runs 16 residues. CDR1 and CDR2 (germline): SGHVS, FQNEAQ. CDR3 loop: CASSLASTGTTYEQYF. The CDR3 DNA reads TGTGCCAGCAGCTTAGCGTCGACAGGGACAACCTACGAGCAGTACTTC.

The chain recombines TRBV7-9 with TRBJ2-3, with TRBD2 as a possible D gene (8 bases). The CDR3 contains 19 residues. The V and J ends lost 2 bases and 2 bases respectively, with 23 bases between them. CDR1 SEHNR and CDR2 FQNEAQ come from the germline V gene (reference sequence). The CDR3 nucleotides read TGTGCCAGCAGCTTAAGGGGGCGTAGAAGCGGGGGAGACACAGATACGCAGTATTTT. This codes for CASSLRGRRSGGDTDTQYF.

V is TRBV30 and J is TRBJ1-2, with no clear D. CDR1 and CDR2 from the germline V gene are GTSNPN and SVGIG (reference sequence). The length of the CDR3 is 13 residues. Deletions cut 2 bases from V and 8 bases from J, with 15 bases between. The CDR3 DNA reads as TGTGCCTGGAGTCCGTTCGAGGGTAGCGGCTACACCTTC. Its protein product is CAWSPFEGSGYTF.

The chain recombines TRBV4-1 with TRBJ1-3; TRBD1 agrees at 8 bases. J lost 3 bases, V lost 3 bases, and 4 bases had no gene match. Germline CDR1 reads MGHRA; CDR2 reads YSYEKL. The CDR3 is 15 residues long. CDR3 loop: CASSQGDRGGNTIYF. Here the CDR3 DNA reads TGCGCCAGCAGCCAGGGAGACAGGGGTGGAAACACCATATATTTT.

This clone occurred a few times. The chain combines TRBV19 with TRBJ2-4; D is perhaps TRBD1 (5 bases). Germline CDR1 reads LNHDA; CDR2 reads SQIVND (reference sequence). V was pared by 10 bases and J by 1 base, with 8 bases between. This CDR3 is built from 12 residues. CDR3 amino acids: CATAGAKNIQYF. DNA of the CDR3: TGTGCCACCGCAGGGGCCAAAAACATTCAGTACTTC.

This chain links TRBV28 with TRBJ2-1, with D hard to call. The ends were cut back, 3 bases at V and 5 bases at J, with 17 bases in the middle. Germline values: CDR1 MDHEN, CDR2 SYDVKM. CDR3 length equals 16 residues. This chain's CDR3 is CASSFVARHRNNEQFF. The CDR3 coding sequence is TGTGCCAGCAGTTTCGTGGCGAGACATAGAAACAATGAGCAGTTCTTC.

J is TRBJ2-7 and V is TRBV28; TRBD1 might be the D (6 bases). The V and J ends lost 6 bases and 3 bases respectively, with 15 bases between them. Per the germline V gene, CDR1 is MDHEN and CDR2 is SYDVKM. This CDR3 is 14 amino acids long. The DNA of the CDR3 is TGTGCCAGCAGCAGTGCACAGGGCTTCTACGAGCAGTACTTC. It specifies CASSSAQGFYEQYF.

DNA for the CDR3: TGTGCCAGCAGCTATAGCGGGAGAAGCGACGAGCAGTACTTC. Amino acids: CASSYSGRSDEQYF. This chain connects TRBV7-9 to TRBJ2-7, with 9 bases matching TRBD2. Germline assignment: CDR1 SEHNR and CDR2 FQNEAQ (reference sequence). The V gene end was trimmed by 4 bases and the J gene end by 5 bases; junction bases not matched to a gene: 6. The CDR3 has 14 residues.

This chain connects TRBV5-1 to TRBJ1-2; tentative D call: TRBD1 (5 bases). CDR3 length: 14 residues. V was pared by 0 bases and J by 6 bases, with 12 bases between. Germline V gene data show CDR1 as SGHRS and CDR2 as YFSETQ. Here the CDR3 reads CASSLVSRADGYTF. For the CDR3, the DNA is TGCGCCAGCAGCTTGGTATCCAGGGCCGATGGCTACACCTTC.

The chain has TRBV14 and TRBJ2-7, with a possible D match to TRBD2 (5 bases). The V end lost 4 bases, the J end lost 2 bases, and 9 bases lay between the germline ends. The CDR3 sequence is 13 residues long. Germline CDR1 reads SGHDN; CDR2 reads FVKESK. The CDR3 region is CASSREKAYEQYF. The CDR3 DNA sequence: TGTGCCAGCAGCCGGGAGAAGGCCTACGAGCAGTACTTC. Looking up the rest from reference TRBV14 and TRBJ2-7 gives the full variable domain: EAGVTQFPSHSVIEKGQTVTLRCDPISGHDNLYWYRRVMGKEIKFLLHFVKESKQDESGMPNNRFLAERTGGTYSTLKVQPAELEDSGVYFCASSREKAYEQYFGPGTRLTVT.

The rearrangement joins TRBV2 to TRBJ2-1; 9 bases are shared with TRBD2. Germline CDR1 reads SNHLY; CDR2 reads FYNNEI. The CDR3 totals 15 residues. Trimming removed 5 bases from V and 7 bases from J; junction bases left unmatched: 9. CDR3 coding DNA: TGTGCCAGCAGTAAAGGGGGACTAGCTACAAATGAGCAGTTCTTC. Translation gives CASSKGGLATNEQFF.